This TCR beta chain is drawn from a study of cytomegalovirus exposure and HLA in healthy donors. Regarding the study as a whole: Altogether, 150 to 200 TCR beta chains were recorded as cytomegalovirus-associated. As a later analysis showed, several of the most significant clusters appeared to be linked to common viral pathogens. HLA alleles were associated with fewer than 20,000 TCR beta sequences in a later analysis at 0.05 false discovery rate. Testing in vitro showed three CMV-associated chains specific for CMV antigens.

This PCR relied on a set of 60 Vbeta primers and 13 Jbeta primers. Sequencing used immunoSEQ multiplex PCR; TCRdb keeps in-frame clones, though not all of them. The sample has 150,000 to 200,000 clones, 70% to 80% seen once; the top ten hold more than 1.4%. About this clone: Its antigen remains unidentified.

The germline gives CDR1 GTSNPN, CDR2 SVGIG (reference sequence). The length of the CDR3 is 12 residues. The receptor comes from a male donor in good health and CMV-seronegative. The material sequenced was PBMCs. This chain joins TRBV30 and TRBJ2-5; D is possibly TRBD2 (6 bases). The J call is doubtful: the DNA matches TRBJ2-7 better. The CDR3 is CAWNRDLTEQYF. The DNA for the CDR3 is TGTGCCTGGAACCGGGACTTAACCGAGCAGTACTTC.